What follows is one T cell receptor (beta chain) and its context. This record comes from a study of T cell repertoires in cytomegalovirus infection. On the study more broadly: Through public TCR beta signatures, both CMV infection and matching HLA type were indicated.

TCRdb reprocessed the reads with MiXCR, giving one entry per CDR3 protein. The sample shows 740,000 or so distinct CDR3 sequences, less than 40% of them seen only once. This TCR came from a human donor in good health (CMV status not recorded). Some clones in this sample may be carry-over from other donors' samples. Sequenced: PBMCs.

The DNA for the CDR3 is TGCAGTGCTAGGGGGGGACACAGAAGACCCGGGGAGCTGTTTTTT. This gives the protein CSARGGHRRPGELFF. This chain links TRBV20-1 with TRBJ2-2; D tentatively fits TRBD1 or TRBD2 (6 bases each). Deletions cut 3 bases from V and 6 bases from J, with 17 bases between. The CDR3 spans 15 residues. Germline CDR1 DFQATT, CDR2 SNEGSKA (reference sequence).